This is a list of T cell receptor beta chains from one sample in a study of response to subunit inactivated influenza vaccine. TCRdb reanalysed the RT-PCR reads using MiXCR and keeps one entry per CDR3 protein. This table holds 450,000 to 600,000 distinct CDR3 sequences, more than 15% found once. This specimen consisted of CD4+ T cells sorted from PBMCs, obtained roughly 24 months after vaccination. These receptor sequences come from a man aged 50 to 69 who received an inactivated influenza vaccine. Each CDR3 is given with its conserved first and last residue. Each record gives: J gene, D gene, clone size, V gene, CDR3 DNA, CDR3 protein. D genes are given only for firm matches. Only some rows state a clone size, as once, few, many or a class for expanded clones.

J gene: TRBJ2-3; D gene: NA; clone size: NA; V gene: TRBV5-1; CDR3 DNA: TGCGCCAGCAGCCCGTCACCACAGGGCCAGGAGCAGTATTTT; CDR3 protein: CASSPSPQGQEQYF
J gene: TRBJ2-7; D gene: NA; clone size: few; V gene: TRBV14; CDR3 DNA: TGTGCCAGCAGCCGCCGAGCGGGTACCTACGAGCAGTACTTC; CDR3 protein: CASSRRAGTYEQYF
J gene: TRBJ2-1; D gene: NA; clone size: few; V gene: TRBV20-1; CDR3 DNA: TGCAGTGCACCACTACCCCCGGGCTACAATGAGCAGTTCTTC; CDR3 protein: CSAPLPPGYNEQFF
J gene: TRBJ2-3; D gene: NA; clone size: NA; V gene: TRBV10-3; CDR3 DNA: TGTGCCTCCTTCCCGGGGACGAGGGGCACAGATACGCAGTATTTT; CDR3 protein: CASFPGTRGTDTQYF
J gene: TRBJ2-1; D gene: TRBD2; clone size: few; V gene: TRBV4-3; CDR3 DNA: TGCGCCAGCAGCTCACTTAGCGGGAGGGACTACAATGAGCAGTTCTTC; CDR3 protein: CASSSLSGRDYNEQFF
J gene: TRBJ2-3; D gene: NA; clone size: NA; V gene: TRBV5-1; CDR3 DNA: TGCGCCAGCGCCACGGCGGGGCGACCAGATACGCAGTATTTT; CDR3 protein: CASATAGRPDTQYF
J gene: TRBJ2-3; D gene: TRBD2; clone size: many; V gene: TRBV5-1; CDR3 DNA: TGCGCCAGCAGCTCCGGGACTAGCGGGGGGGCAGATACGCAGTATTTT; CDR3 protein: CASSSGTSGGADTQYF
J gene: TRBJ1-2; D gene: TRBD1; clone size: few; V gene: TRBV20-1; CDR3 DNA: TGCAGTGCTAAGGCAGGGGGCGACTATGGCTACACCTTC; CDR3 protein: CSAKAGGDYGYTF
J gene: TRBJ1-1; D gene: NA; clone size: NA; V gene: TRBV6-2/TRBV6-3; CDR3 DNA: TGTGCCAGCAGTCTCAACAGTTACGTGGCTGAAGCTTTCTTT; CDR3 protein: CASSLNSYVAEAFF
J gene: TRBJ1-1; D gene: NA; clone size: NA; V gene: TRBV10-3; CDR3 DNA: TGTGCCATCAGTGAGTCTGTCCACGGGAACACTGAAGCTTTCTTT; CDR3 protein: CAISESVHGNTEAFF
J gene: TRBJ2-1; D gene: TRBD2; clone size: few; V gene: TRBV5-1; CDR3 DNA: TGCGCCAGCAGCCAGGGACTAGCGGGATTTCTTTACAATGAGCAGTTCTTC; CDR3 protein: CASSQGLAGFLYNEQFF
J gene: TRBJ2-7; D gene: NA; clone size: NA; V gene: TRBV2; CDR3 DNA: TGTGCCAGCAGTGAACAGGACCTGGGCGAGCAGTACTTC; CDR3 protein: CASSEQDLGEQYF
J gene: TRBJ2-1; D gene: NA; clone size: few; V gene: TRBV4-3; CDR3 DNA: TGCGCCAGCAGCCAAGAGTGGAGGGGTGGAGGTGAGCAGTTCTTC; CDR3 protein: CASSQEWRGGGEQFF
J gene: TRBJ2-1; D gene: NA; clone size: few; V gene: TRBV6-5; CDR3 DNA: TGTGCCAGCAGTTACTCGGGTGGGGCGGGCGGCAATGAGCAGTTCTTC; CDR3 protein: CASSYSGGAGGNEQFF
J gene: TRBJ2-7; D gene: NA; clone size: few; V gene: TRBV7-2; CDR3 DNA: TGTGCCAGCAGCTTAGGCAGGGCTCGGGAGCAGTACTTC; CDR3 protein: CASSLGRAREQYF
J gene: TRBJ1-4; D gene: NA; clone size: NA; V gene: TRBV20-1; CDR3 DNA: TGCAGTGCACCCGACAGTAACTCTGAAAAACTGTTTTTT; CDR3 protein: CSAPDSNSEKLFF
J gene: TRBJ2-2; D gene: TRBD1; clone size: NA; V gene: TRBV3-1; CDR3 DNA: TGTGCCAGCAGTGACAGGGCCGGCACCGGGGAGCTGTTTTTT; CDR3 protein: CASSDRAGTGELFF
J gene: TRBJ2-1; D gene: TRBD2; clone size: few; V gene: TRBV7-2; CDR3 DNA: TGTGCCAGCAGCCGACTAGCGCTTTACAATGAGCAGTTCTTC; CDR3 protein: CASSRLALYNEQFF
J gene: TRBJ2-7; D gene: TRBD1; clone size: few; V gene: TRBV6-1; CDR3 DNA: TGTGCCAGCAGTATCGGACAGGGGGTGTACGAGCAGTACTTC; CDR3 protein: CASSIGQGVYEQYF
J gene: TRBJ1-5; D gene: NA; clone size: NA; V gene: TRBV12-3/TRBV12-4; CDR3 DNA: TGTGCCAGCAGCTGGGCACTAAATCAGCCCCAGCATTTT; CDR3 protein: CASSWALNQPQHF
J gene: TRBJ1-3; D gene: NA; clone size: NA; V gene: TRBV4-2; CDR3 DNA: TGTGCCAGCAGCCAAGATGGGTTAGGGGGCTCTGGAAACACCATATATTTT; CDR3 protein: CASSQDGLGGSGNTIYF
J gene: TRBJ2-3; D gene: TRBD2; clone size: many; V gene: TRBV4-3; CDR3 DNA: TGCGCCAGCAGCCAAGATTCCCCGACTAGCGGGAGCACAGATACGCAGTATTTT; CDR3 protein: CASSQDSPTSGSTDTQYF
J gene: TRBJ1-6; D gene: TRBD1; clone size: NA; V gene: TRBV14; CDR3 DNA: TGTGCCAGCAGCCAAGGGACAGGGACCTTTAATTCACCCCTCCACTTT; CDR3 protein: CASSQGTGTFNSPLHF
J gene: TRBJ2-3; D gene: NA; clone size: few; V gene: TRBV21-1; CDR3 DNA: TGTGCCAGCAGCAGATGGACAGGGTGGGGGCAACGGTATTTT; CDR3 protein: CASSRWTGWGQRYF
J gene: TRBJ2-1; D gene: TRBD2; clone size: few; V gene: TRBV28; CDR3 DNA: TGTGCCAGCAGTTTCAGGACTAGCGCTTCTGAGCAGTTCTTC; CDR3 protein: CASSFRTSASEQFF
J gene: TRBJ2-7; D gene: TRBD1; clone size: few; V gene: TRBV6-5; CDR3 DNA: TGTGCCAGCAGTTACTCGATTCCAGGGGGCAAAGGATCCTACGAGCAGTACTTC; CDR3 protein: CASSYSIPGGKGSYEQYF
J gene: TRBJ1-6; D gene: TRBD1; clone size: NA; V gene: TRBV18; CDR3 DNA: TGTGCCAGCTCACCCCGGACAGGGAATTCACCCCTCCACTTT; CDR3 protein: CASSPRTGNSPLHF
J gene: TRBJ2-3; D gene: NA; clone size: few; V gene: TRBV5-1; CDR3 DNA: TGCGCCAGCAGCTTGGGAGCCCCTATGAGCACAGATACGCAGTATTTT; CDR3 protein: CASSLGAPMSTDTQYF